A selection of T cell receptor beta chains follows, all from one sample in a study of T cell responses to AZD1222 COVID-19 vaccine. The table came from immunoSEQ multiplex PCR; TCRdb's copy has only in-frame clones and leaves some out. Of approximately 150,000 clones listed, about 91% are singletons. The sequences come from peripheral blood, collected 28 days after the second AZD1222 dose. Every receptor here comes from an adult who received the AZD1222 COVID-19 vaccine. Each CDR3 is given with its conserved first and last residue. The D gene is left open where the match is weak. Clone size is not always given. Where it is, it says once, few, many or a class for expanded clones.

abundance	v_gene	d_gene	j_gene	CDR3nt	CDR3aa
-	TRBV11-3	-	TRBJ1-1	TGTGCCAGCAGCTTAGGAGTTATGAACACTGAAGCTTTCTTT	CASSLGVMNTEAFF
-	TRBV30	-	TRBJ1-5	TGTGCCTGGTCCGGGACCTACAATCAGCCCCAGCATTTT	CAWSGTYNQPQHF
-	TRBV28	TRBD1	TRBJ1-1	TGTGCCAGCAGACAGATCGACAGGGGAAACACTGAAGCTTTCTTT	CASRQIDRGNTEAFF
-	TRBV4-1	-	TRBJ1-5	TGCGCCAGCAGCCAAGGACCGGGGCAGAGCAATCAGCCCCAGCATTTT	CASSQGPGQSNQPQHF
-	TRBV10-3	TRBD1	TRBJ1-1	TGTGCCACGCGGACAGGGGACCAAAACACTGAAGCTTTCTTT	CATRTGDQNTEAFF
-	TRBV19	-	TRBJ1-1	TGTGCCAGTCGATTTCAGGGGCCCAACACTGAAGCTTTCTTT	CASRFQGPNTEAFF
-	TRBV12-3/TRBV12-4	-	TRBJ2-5	TGTGCCAGCAGCCAGTACCAAGAGACCCAGTACTTC	CASSQYQETQYF
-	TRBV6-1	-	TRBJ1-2	TGTGCCAGCAGTGAGGCTTCGTGGGGCAACTATGGCTACACCTTC	CASSEASWGNYGYTF
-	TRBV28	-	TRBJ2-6	TGTGCCAGCAGTTTAGAACCCTCCCGGGGGGTCCTGACTTTC	CASSLEPSRGVLTF
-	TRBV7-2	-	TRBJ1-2	TGTGCCAGCAGCCTTTCCACAGGACCCTATGGCTACACCTTC	CASSLSTGPYGYTF
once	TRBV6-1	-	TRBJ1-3	TGTGCCAGCAGTGAGGGGACCTTAGGGAGAGAATATTTT	CASSEGTLGREYF
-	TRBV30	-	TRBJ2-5	TGTGCCTGGACCCCGGGGATAATGGCGAGAGAGACCCAGTACTTC	CAWTPGIMARETQYF
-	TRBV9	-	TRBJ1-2	TGTGCCAGCAGCAGGGACAACTATGGCTACACCTTC	CASSRDNYGYTF
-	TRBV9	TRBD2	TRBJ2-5	TGTGCCAGCAGCGTAGCTACGGGGGGTAAAGAGACCCAGTACTTC	CASSVATGGKETQYF
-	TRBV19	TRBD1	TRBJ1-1	TGTGCCAGTAGTATTCCCTCCGCAGGGGGGACTGAAGCTTTCTTT	CASSIPSAGGTEAFF
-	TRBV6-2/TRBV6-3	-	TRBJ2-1	TGTGCCAGCAGGTACATGAGCTCCTACAATGAGCAGTTCTTC	CASRYMSSYNEQFF
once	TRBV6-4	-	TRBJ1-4	TGTGCCAGCAGTGACTCAACTGAAAAACTGTTTTTT	CASSDSTEKLFF
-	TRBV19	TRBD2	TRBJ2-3	TGTGCCAGTAGTTTTGGCCCTAGCGGGAGACTCACAGATACGCAGTATTTT	CASSFGPSGRLTDTQYF
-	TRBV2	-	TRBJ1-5	TGTGCCAGCAGTTTGGACTCAAGCAATCAGCCCCAGCATTTT	CASSLDSSNQPQHF
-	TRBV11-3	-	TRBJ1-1	TGTGCCAGCAGCTTTGAAGCGGACACTGAAGCTTTCTTT	CASSFEADTEAFF
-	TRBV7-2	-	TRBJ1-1	TGTGCCAGCAGCTCTACAGTGCGCGGCACTGAAGCTTTCTTT	CASSSTVRGTEAFF
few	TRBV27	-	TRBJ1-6	TGTGCCAGCAGTTTCTCGCGGAGCTGGATTAATTCACCCCTCCACTTT	CASSFSRSWINSPLHF
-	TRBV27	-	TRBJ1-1	TGTGCCAGCAGTTTACAGAACACTGAAGCTTTCTTT	CASSLQNTEAFF
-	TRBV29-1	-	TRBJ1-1	TGCAGCGTTGGGGGGGGGCAAGGGAACACTGAAGCTTTCTTT	CSVGGGQGNTEAFF
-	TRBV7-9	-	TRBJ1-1	TGTGCCAGCAGCCTAAAGGGGTGGGATACGAACACTGAAGCTTTCTTT	CASSLKGWDTNTEAFF
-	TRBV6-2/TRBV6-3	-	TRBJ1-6	TGTGCCAGCAGTTACCTTGGAAATTCACCCCTCCACTTT	CASSYLGNSPLHF
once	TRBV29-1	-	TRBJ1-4	TGCAGCGTTGCCCCCGGAGGGGAAAAACTGTTTTTT	CSVAPGGEKLFF
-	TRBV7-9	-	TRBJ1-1	TGTGCCAGCAGCTTATTGGGGGGGCAAGCTTTCTTT	CASSLLGGQAFF
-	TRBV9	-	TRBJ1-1	TGTGCCAGCACTCCGACAGATTACACTGAAGCTTTCTTT	CASTPTDYTEAFF
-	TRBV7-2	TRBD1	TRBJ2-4	TGTGCCAGCAGCTTATCCCAGGGGGCTGGAAACATTCAGTACTTC	CASSLSQGAGNIQYF
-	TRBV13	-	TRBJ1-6	TGTGCCAGCAGCCCCAAGCCCGGGAAGCCCCTCCACTTT	CASSPKPGKPLHF
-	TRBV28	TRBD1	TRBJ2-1	TGTGCCAGCAGTTTCCCGGGACAGGGGGCCAATGAGCAGTTCTTC	CASSFPGQGANEQFF
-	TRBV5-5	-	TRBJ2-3	TGTGCCAGCAGCCAACCCCCAGGGCAGGGTAGGACAGATACGCAGTATTTT	CASSQPPGQGRTDTQYF
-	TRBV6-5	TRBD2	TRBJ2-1	TGTGCCAGCAGGCGGGGGGCTAGCGGGAACAATGAGCAGTTCTTC	CASRRGASGNNEQFF
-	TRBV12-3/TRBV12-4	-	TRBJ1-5	TGTGCCAGCAGTCCTGACAGTTCCCGGCCCCAGCATTTT	CASSPDSSRPQHF
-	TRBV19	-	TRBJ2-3	TGTGCCAGTAGTGGGTGGGGCCAGCCCAACACAGATACGCAGTATTTT	CASSGWGQPNTDTQYF
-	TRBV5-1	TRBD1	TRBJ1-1	TGCGCCAGCGGGACAGGGGCCTCATCGGCCGAAGCTTTCTTT	CASGTGASSAEAFF
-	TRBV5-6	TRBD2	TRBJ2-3	TGTGCCAGCAGCTTGACGGGAGGGCGCCCAGATACGCAGTATTTT	CASSLTGGRPDTQYF
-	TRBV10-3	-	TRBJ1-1	TGTGCCACACGGCCGGGGGTATGGACTGAAGCTTTCTTT	CATRPGVWTEAFF
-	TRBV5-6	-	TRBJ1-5	TGTGCCAGCAGCACCCCGGATGGCAGGCTTGGTAATCAGCCCCAGCATTTT	CASSTPDGRLGNQPQHF
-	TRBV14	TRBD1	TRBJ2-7	TGTGCCAGCAGCAAGGGACAGGGGTACTCCTACGAGCAGTACTTC	CASSKGQGYSYEQYF
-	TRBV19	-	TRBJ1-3	TGTGCCAGTAGTAGGGCGGCGACCTCTGGAAACACCATATATTTT	CASSRAATSGNTIYF
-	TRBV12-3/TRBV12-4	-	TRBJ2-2	TGTGCCAGCAGTAGGGGCTGGACCGGGGAGCTGTTTTTT	CASSRGWTGELFF
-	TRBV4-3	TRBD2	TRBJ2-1	TGCGCCAGCAGCCAAGCTAGCGGCATCTACAATGAGCAGTTCTTC	CASSQASGIYNEQFF
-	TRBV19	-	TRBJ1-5	TGTGCCAGTAGTTTTGCAGATCAGCCCCAGCATTTT	CASSFADQPQHF
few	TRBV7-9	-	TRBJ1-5	TGTGCCAGCAGCTTACGGGTCCCCAATCAGCCCCAGCATTTT	CASSLRVPNQPQHF
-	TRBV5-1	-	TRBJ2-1	TGCGCCAGCAGCTTGACAGGGGGACTATCCTACAATGAGCAGTTCTTC	CASSLTGGLSYNEQFF
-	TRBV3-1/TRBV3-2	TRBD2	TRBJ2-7	TGTGCCAGCAGCCCACGGAGCGGGGCCCACGAGCAGTACTTC	CASSPRSGAHEQYF
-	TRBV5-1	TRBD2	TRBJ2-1	TGCGCCAGCAGACGAGGGGCTAGCGGGAGAGCCAATGAGCAGTTCTTC	CASRRGASGRANEQFF
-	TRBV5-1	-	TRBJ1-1	TGCGCCAGCAGCTTGGGTACAGCTAACACTGAAGCTTTCTTT	CASSLGTANTEAFF
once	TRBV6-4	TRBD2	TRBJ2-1	TGTGCCAGCAGTGACGTAGCGGGGGGATACAATGAGCAGTTCTTC	CASSDVAGGYNEQFF
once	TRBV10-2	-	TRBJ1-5	TGCGCCAGCAGTGAGGCCGGGCAGCCCCAGCATTTT	CASSEAGQPQHF
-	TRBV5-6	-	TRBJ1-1	TGTGCCAGCAGCGACAGGCCCCGGGGTCCCGCTTTCTTT	CASSDRPRGPAFF
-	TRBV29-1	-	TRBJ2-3	TGCAGCGCGATACCCTCCGTCGCAGATACGCAGTATTTT	CSAIPSVADTQYF
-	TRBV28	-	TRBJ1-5	TGTGCCAGCAGTTTACGGGCAGGCTATAGCAATCAGCCCCAGCATTTT	CASSLRAGYSNQPQHF
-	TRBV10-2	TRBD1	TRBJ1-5	TGCGCCAGCTGGGGGACAGGGGAAGGTGATCAGCCCCAGCATTTT	CASWGTGEGDQPQHF